Presented here are 31 T cell receptor beta chains from one specimen sequenced in a study of blood T cell repertoires in COVID-19. Produced via immunoSEQ multiplex PCR; TCRdb's table is partial and in-frame only. The repertoire includes a few hundred thousand clones, over 75% of them detected once, and 7.8% sits in the top ten. Sequencing was done on a sample of peripheral blood. Source of these receptors: a woman between 45 and 65 years old who had recovered from COVID-19.

The chain links TRBV5-1 to TRBJ1-6, with D hard to call. The CDR3 runs to 13 residues. V lost 2 bases and J lost 10, with 10 bases in between. Germline CDR1 reads SGHRS; CDR2 reads YFSETQ. The CDR3: CASSLGGKSPLHF. The CDR3 DNA follows: TGCGCCAGCAGCTTAGGAGGGAAATCACCCCTCCACTTT.

This chain connects TRBV5-4 to TRBJ2-7; TRBD2 aligns across 8 bases. J was trimmed by 5 bases and V by 0 bases; bases with no gene match: 7. This CDR3 contains 15 residues. CDR1 and CDR2 from the germline V gene are SGHNT and YYREEE (reference sequence). CDR3 DNA sequence: TGTGCCAGCAGCTTGGCTGGCGGGAGGACCCACGAGCAGTACTTC. This sequence encodes CASSLAGGRTHEQYF.

This rearrangement joins TRBV18 to TRBJ1-1; D not resolved. This CDR3 has 13 residues. Per the germline V gene, CDR1 is KGHSH and CDR2 is LQKENI. Trimming shortened V by 2 bases and J by 2 bases, and 6 bases separated the two germline ends. CDR3 region: CASSPGKNTEAFF. The CDR3 region has the DNA TGTGCCAGCTCACCAGGCAAAAACACTGAAGCTTTCTTT.

The chain has TRBV5-5 and TRBJ2-7, with TRBD2 identical over 7 bases. Germline V gene lookup returns CDR1 SGHKS and CDR2 YYEKEE (reference sequence). This CDR3 spans 14 amino acids. J gave up 3 bases and V 2 bases, and 5 bases lay outside the gene matches. CDR3: CASSFRREHYEQYF. The CDR3 region has the DNA TGTGCCAGCAGCTTCAGGCGGGAGCACTACGAGCAGTACTTC.

The table lists this clone with a few counts. CDR3 nucleotides: TGTGCCAGCAGTTGGGACTACTCCTACAATGAGCAGTTCTTC. Residues: CASSWDYSYNEQFF. The chain combines TRBV2 with TRBJ2-1, with 7 bases matching TRBD2. Per germline, CDR1 SNHLY and CDR2 FYNNEI. Germline trimming cut 5 bases from V and 0 bases from J; bases unmatched to any gene: 1. The CDR3 runs to 14 residues.

The genes are TRBV30 and TRBJ1-1, with TRBD1 as a possible D gene (5 bases). V gave up 5 bases and J gave up 6 bases, with 10 bases separating them. The CDR3 consists of 11 residues. Germline values: CDR1 GTSNPN, CDR2 SVGIG (reference sequence). The CDR3 sequence: CAWGAGPEAFF. The CDR3 region has the DNA TGTGCCTGGGGGGCTGGGCCTGAAGCTTTCTTT.

In regard to this clone: The CDR3 does not end in the conserved phenylalanine or tryptophan, so this is likely a read error. Because the CDR3's place on the DNA is in doubt, the DNA is left out and the CDR3 is given as listed by TCRdb. J is TRBJ1-4 and V is TRBV6-5; the DNA was not used to check the table's D call, TRBD1. Ends included, the CDR3 has 10 residues. CDR1 is MNHEY and CDR2 is SVGAGI in the germline V gene. The CDR3 is CASSRDRALR.

This clone turned up a few times. The chain uses TRBV4-1 and TRBJ2-7; 7 nucleotides agree with TRBD1. Germline V lookup: CDR1 MGHRA, CDR2 YSYEKL. J lost 3 bases, V lost 1 base, and 6 bases had no gene match. The CDR3 length is 15 residues. The CDR3 protein is CASSQGVGTVYEQYF. CDR3 nucleotide sequence: TGCGCCAGCAGCCAAGGGGTAGGGACAGTCTACGAGCAGTACTTC.

The rearrangement joins TRBV11-2 to TRBJ2-5; the D gene is possibly TRBD2 (5 bases). This CDR3 is 15 amino acids long. Germline V gene sequence: CDR1 SGHAT, CDR2 FQNNGV. V lost 5 bases and J lost 3, with 16 bases in between. CDR3 DNA sequence: TGTGCCAGCAGCCGCTACATCTCCGGGGAAGAGACCCAGTACTTC. It is translated as CASSRYISGEETQYF.

As DNA, the CDR3 is TGTGCCAGCAGTGAAAAGACAGGGCCAGAAGCTTTCTTT. This encodes CASSEKTGPEAFF. J is TRBJ1-1 and V is TRBV2; 7 bases match TRBD1. The J segment lost 8 bases and the V segment lost 2 bases, leaving 5 bases of the junction unmatched. CDR3 size: 13 residues. Germline V CDR1 and CDR2: SNHLY, FYNNEI.

The rearrangement joins TRBV7-9 to TRBJ2-1; TRBD1 might be the D (6 bases). CDR3 length equals 17 residues. Germline V gene lookup returns CDR1 SEHNR and CDR2 FQNEAQ (reference sequence). The V end lost 5 bases, the J end lost 1 base, and 18 bases lay between the germline ends. This CDR3 is CASSLETGSSSYNEQFF. For the CDR3, the DNA is TGTGCCAGCAGCCTAGAGACAGGTAGTTCATCCTACAATGAGCAGTTCTTC.

This chain uses TRBV18 with TRBJ1-1; 7 nucleotides agree with TRBD1. The CDR3 loop spans 14 amino acids. Per the germline V gene, CDR1 is KGHSH and CDR2 is LQKENI. Trimming cost V 6 bases and J 0 bases; bases outside gene matches: 4. The CDR3 loop reads CASSTQGMNTEAFF. CDR3 coding DNA: TGTGCCAGCTCCACACAGGGGATGAACACTGAAGCTTTCTTT.

In its sample, this clone was seen once. CDR3 sequence: CAWSGGLIQETQYF. For the CDR3, the DNA is TGTGCCTGGAGTGGCGGACTTATACAAGAGACCCAGTACTTC. The genes are TRBV30 and TRBJ2-5; D might be TRBD2 (5 bases). Germline V gene lookup returns CDR1 GTSNPN and CDR2 SVGIG (reference sequence). The V gene lost 1 base and the J gene lost 2 bases, with 11 bases spanning the gap. The CDR3 runs 14 residues.

V gene TRBV20-1 combines with J gene TRBJ2-7; D uncertain. Trimming stripped 3 bases from V and 1 base from J, with 13 bases between. The length of the CDR3 is 14 residues. The germline V gene has CDR1 DFQATT and CDR2 SNEGSKA (reference sequence). CDR3 DNA sequence: TGCAGTGCTAGTATCCGTGCTAGGTCCTACGAGCAGTACTTC. Its translation: CSASIRARSYEQYF.

J is TRBJ2-7 and V is TRBV7-9, with 7 bases identical to TRBD2. The CDR3 totals 16 residues. CDR1 is SEHNR and CDR2 is FQNEAQ in the germline V gene (reference sequence). V lost 3 bases, J lost 6 bases, and 14 bases stayed unmatched. DNA of the CDR3: TGTGCCAGCAGCTTCGGCGTATTGCGGGAGAGGGTCGAGCAGTACTTC. Residues: CASSFGVLRERVEQYF.

The V and J genes are TRBV6-1 and TRBJ1-6; D remains unclear. Trimming took 1 base from V and 6 from J, leaving 4 bases between them. Germline V gene sequence: CDR1 MNHNS, CDR2 SASEGT. The CDR3 has 13 amino acids. CDR3 nucleotides: TGTGCCAGCAGTGAAGTGGCTAATTCACCCCTCCACTTT. It specifies CASSEVANSPLHF.

The rearrangement links TRBV29-1 to TRBJ2-1; 9 bases agree with TRBD2. From germline, CDR1 is SQVTM and CDR2 ANQGSEA. CDR3 length equals 18 residues. The J segment lost 7 bases and the V segment lost 0 bases, leaving 16 bases of the junction unmatched. CDR3: CSVEESPSGVLLRNEQFF. In DNA, the CDR3 is TGCAGCGTTGAAGAATCCCCTAGCGGGGTCTTACTGAGGAATGAGCAGTTCTTC.

The rearrangement links TRBV5-4 to TRBJ1-2; no reliable D call. CDR1 SGHNT and CDR2 YYREEE come from the germline V gene (reference sequence). Trimming removed 4 bases from V and 8 bases from J, with 27 bases in between. CDR3 length equals 17 residues. CDR3 amino acids: CASSRGVRVESSSGYTF. CDR3 sequence (DNA): TGTGCCAGCAGCCGAGGAGTGAGGGTTGAGTCTAGCAGCGGCTACACCTTC. The whole variable domain, filled in from reference TRBV5-4 and TRBJ1-2, reads ETGVTQSPTHLIKTRGQQVTLRCSSQSGHNTVSWYQQALGQGPQFIFQYYREEENGRGNFPPRFSGLQFPNYSSELNVNALELDDSALYLCASSRGVRVESSSGYTFGSGTRLTVV.

The chain uses TRBV28 and TRBJ1-6; perhaps TRBD1 as D (6 bases). This CDR3 contains 17 residues. CDR1 and CDR2 (germline): MDHEN, SYDVKM. Trimming stripped 0 bases from V and 0 bases from J, with 9 bases between. CDR3 nucleotide sequence: TGTGCCAGCAGTTTATGGCAGGGGAGCTCCTATAATTCACCCCTCCACTTT. This codes for CASSLWQGSSYNSPLHF.

The CDR3 loop reads CATSARRGTGGFPNEKLFF. Here the CDR3 DNA reads TGTGCCACCAGTGCCCGACGTGGGACAGGGGGGTTCCCTAATGAAAAACTGTTTTTT. The chain uses TRBV24-1 and TRBJ1-4, with 11 bases lining up with TRBD1. V gave up 5 bases and J gave up 3 bases; unmatched junction bases: 13. CDR1 KGHDR and CDR2 SFDVKD come from the germline V gene. The CDR3 consists of 19 residues.

This clone was observed once. V and J are TRBV24-1 and TRBJ2-1; 8 bases match TRBD2. After removal of 4 bases from V and 5 bases from J, the junction contained 6 bases not matched to a gene. In germline, CDR1 is KGHDR, CDR2 SFDVKD. CDR3 length: 15 residues. CDR3 in amino acids: CATSDLYGRDNEQFF. The CDR3 DNA reads TGTGCCACCAGTGACCTCTACGGGAGGGACAATGAGCAGTTCTTC.

The CDR3 sequence is CASSLSYSYEQYF. The CDR3 nucleotides read TGCGCCAGCAGCTTGTCGTACTCCTACGAGCAGTACTTC. The V call is TRBV5-1, the J call TRBJ2-7; D unclear. CDR1 SGHRS and CDR2 YFSETQ come from the germline V gene. The V end was cut by 1 base, the J end by 0 bases, with 5 bases between. This CDR3 is 13 amino acids long.

This sequence joins TRBV5-1 and TRBJ1-2; D might be TRBD1 (5 bases). Germline CDR1 and CDR2: SGHRS and YFSETQ. V gave up 4 bases and J gave up 1 base, with 8 bases separating them. The CDR3 sequence is 13 residues long. The CDR3 reads CASSRRGNYGYTF. The DNA of the CDR3 is TGCGCCAGCAGCCGAAGGGGTAACTATGGCTACACCTTC.

V is TRBV28 and J is TRBJ1-1; tentatively, D is TRBD1 (6 bases). This CDR3 has 12 amino acids. Germline V CDR1 and CDR2: MDHEN, SYDVKM. V was cut by 3 bases and J by 11 bases, with 13 bases left in between. The chain's CDR3 is CASSFRGSSAFF. The CDR3 DNA reads TGTGCCAGCAGTTTTAGGGGGAGTTCGGCTTTCTTT.

This clone has a handful of counts. The genes are TRBV19 and TRBJ1-4; 11 bases align to TRBD1. V was pared by 6 bases and J by 8 bases, with 11 bases of the junction left unmatched. This CDR3 has 16 residues. Germline CDR1 is LNHDA and CDR2 is SQIVND (reference sequence). The CDR3 region has the DNA TGTGCCAGTAGCAGCTCCAGGACAGGGGGCTACGAAAAACTGTTTTTT. This translates into CASSSSRTGGYEKLFF.

The chain employs TRBV14 and TRBJ2-1; D gene ambiguous. The germline gives CDR1 SGHDN, CDR2 FVKESK. There are 14 residues in the CDR3. The V and J ends lost 4 bases and 4 bases respectively, with 11 bases between them. CDR3 loop: CASSRSSRYNEQFF. CDR3 DNA sequence: TGTGCCAGCAGCCGGTCGAGCCGGTACAATGAGCAGTTCTTC.

The chain combines TRBV13 with TRBJ2-7; 10 bases line up with TRBD2. Germline CDR1 and CDR2: PRHDT and FYEKMQ (reference sequence). V dropped 3 bases and J dropped 5; count of bases not matched to a gene: 19. The CDR3 has 19 amino acids. CDR3 DNA sequence: TGTGCCAGCAGCTTGGGAGCCCGCACTAGCGGGGCCACGAGCCACGAGCAGTACTTC. Residues: CASSLGARTSGATSHEQYF.

The rearrangement links TRBV24-1 to TRBJ2-7; D is possibly TRBD1 (5 bases). Trimming left V 0 bases short and J 9 bases short, with 11 bases between. CDR3 size: 13 residues. CDR1 and CDR2 (germline): KGHDR, SFDVKD. The CDR3 DNA is TGTGCCACCAGTGATTTGCAGGGTACCGTGCAGTACTTC. This translates into CATSDLQGTVQYF.

V gene TRBV15 combines with J gene TRBJ1-2; 7 bases are a match to TRBD1. The junction had 6 bases not matched to a gene; V was cut back by 2 bases and J by 6 bases. This CDR3 contains 14 residues. Germline-derived CDR1 and CDR2 are LNHNV and YYDKDF (reference sequence). CDR3 in DNA: TGTGCCACCAGCAGAAGTAGGGGGCTCGATGGCTACACCTTC. Protein product: CATSRSRGLDGYTF.

The chain uses TRBV6-2 or TRBV6-3 and TRBJ2-1; D unresolved. The germline V and J ends were trimmed by 6 bases and 2 bases, with 5 bases remaining between them. Germline loops: CDR1 MNHEY, CDR2 SVGEGT. The CDR3 is 12 residues long. The CDR3 is CASSEPYNEQFF. The CDR3 bases are TGTGCCAGCAGCGAGCCCTACAATGAGCAGTTCTTC.

The rearrangement uses TRBV3-1 (or the pseudogene TRBV3-2) and TRBJ2-5; TRBD2 might be the D (6 bases). The CDR3 has 17 residues. V gave up 0 bases and J gave up 2 bases, with 16 bases separating them. Germline V gene sequence: CDR1 LGHDT, CDR2 YNNKEL (reference sequence). CDR3 sequence (DNA): TGTGCCAGCAGCCAAGATTGGAGGGGCACTCCTCAAGAGACCCAGTACTTC. This codes for CASSQDWRGTPQETQYF.